Below, 27 T cell receptor beta chains from the same sample are listed, as sequenced in a study of PD-1 and CTLA-4 blockade in melanoma. Produced via immunoSEQ multiplex PCR; TCRdb's table is partial and in-frame only. The data contain some 29,000 clones, roughly 91% of them singletons. Sequences were derived from CD8+ T cells from peripheral blood, sampled before anti-PD-1 treatment. The receptors stem from a human donor with melanoma.

This rearrangement joins TRBV7-9 to TRBJ1-6; possibly TRBD1 for D (5 bases). Per germline, CDR1 SEHNR and CDR2 FQNEAQ (reference sequence). Deletions cut 1 base from V and 10 bases from J, with 11 bases between. This CDR3 comprises 14 residues. This CDR3 is CASSLVQGNSPLHF. The CDR3 bases are TGTGCCAGCAGCTTAGTCCAGGGAAACTCACCCCTCCACTTT.

The chain recombines TRBV19 with TRBJ1-2, with a tentative D call TRBD1 (6 bases). Per the germline V gene, CDR1 is LNHDA and CDR2 is SQIVND (reference sequence). Trimming stripped 5 bases from V and 6 bases from J, with 10 bases between. The CDR3 loop spans 12 amino acids. The CDR3 DNA is TGTGCCAGTAGTTGGGGGCTTGATGGCTACACCTTC. It codes for CASSWGLDGYTF.

This CDR3 reads CASSKNQLPQVFNSPLHF. The CDR3 region has the DNA TGTGCCAGCAGCAAAAACCAACTACCACAGGTCTTTAATTCACCCCTCCACTTT. This chain connects TRBV7-2 to TRBJ1-6, with D possibly TRBD1 on 5 matching bases. V was shortened by 5 bases and J by 6 bases, with 23 bases between the two germline ends. Germline assignment: CDR1 SGHTA and CDR2 FQGNSA. The CDR3 covers 18 residues.

This chain connects TRBV24-1 to TRBJ2-2; the match to TRBD1 covers 8 bases. V gave up 4 bases and J gave up 4 bases; unmatched junction bases: 4. From germline, CDR1 is KGHDR and CDR2 SFDVKD. The CDR3 has 15 amino acids. The CDR3 protein is CATSETGGTTGELFF. The CDR3 DNA sequence: TGTGCCACCAGTGAAACAGGGGGGACCACCGGGGAGCTGTTTTTT.

This chain links TRBV27 with TRBJ2-7; weak D call: TRBD2 (6 bases). The CDR3 runs 14 residues. Germline CDR1 is MNHEY and CDR2 is SMNVEV (reference sequence). Trimming shortened V by 2 bases and J by 1 base, and 9 bases separated the two germline ends. The CDR3: CASSLLGGSYEQYF. CDR3 in DNA: TGTGCCAGCAGTTTACTGGGGGGTTCCTACGAGCAGTACTTC.

This chain uses TRBV11-2 with TRBJ1-1; D is unclear. The CDR3 contains 13 residues. The V end was cut by 8 bases, the J end by 4 bases, with 14 bases between. Germline CDR1 SGHAT, CDR2 FQNNGV. For the CDR3, the DNA is TGTGCCAGCGGAAGGAGCGTCGGCACTGAAGCTTTCTTT. Its translation: CASGRSVGTEAFF.

The V and J genes are TRBV6-1 and TRBJ2-2; 10 nucleotides match TRBD1. This CDR3 region has 16 residues. Trimming cost V 1 base and J 7 bases; bases outside gene matches: 6. The germline CDR1 and CDR2 sequences are MNHNS and SASEGT. CDR3 sequence: CASSEEGTGAVGELFF. CDR3 coding DNA: TGTGCCAGCAGTGAAGAAGGGACAGGGGCGGTCGGGGAGCTGTTTTTT.

This clone is a singleton in its sample. V is TRBV19 and J is TRBJ2-5; 8 bases are shared with TRBD1. Looked up from germline, CDR1 is LNHDA and CDR2 is SQIVND (reference sequence). The CDR3 sequence is 15 residues long. V trimming: 7 bases; J trimming: 5 bases; junction bases outside the gene matches: 12. The CDR3 protein is CASTLTGEPFETQYF. The CDR3 nucleotides are TGTGCCAGTACCCTGACAGGGGAGCCTTTTGAGACCCAGTACTTC.

The V and J genes are TRBV12-3 or TRBV12-4 and TRBJ1-5; possible D gene TRBD1, 6 bases. V gave up 4 bases and J gave up 9 bases, with 13 bases separating them. The CDR3 has 13 residues. Here the CDR3 reads CASSSTGLGPQHF. In DNA, the CDR3 is TGTGCCAGCAGTTCGACAGGCCTTGGGCCCCAGCATTTT.

This chain joins TRBV29-1 and TRBJ2-7; 7 nucleotides match TRBD1. Germline lookup yields CDR1 SQVTM and CDR2 ANQGSEA. With V trimmed by 6 bases and J by 3 bases, 14 bases remained unmatched. This CDR3 is built from 15 residues. CDR3 DNA sequence: TGCAGCGTCGAAACACAGGGGTCTGAGAGCTACGAGCAGTACTTC. This encodes CSVETQGSESYEQYF.

This chain links TRBV13 with TRBJ1-5, with 7 nucleotides matching TRBD1. This CDR3 spans 13 amino acids. CDR1 is PRHDT and CDR2 is FYEKMQ in the germline V gene (reference sequence). The V gene end was trimmed by 4 bases and the J gene end by 5 bases; junction bases not matched to a gene: 2. The DNA of the CDR3 is TGTGCCAGCAGCTCAGGGGGGGATCAGCCCCAGCATTTT. Translation gives CASSSGGDQPQHF.

The gene calls are TRBV21-1 and TRBJ2-7; TRBD2 reflects the table's D call only, with no check against the DNA. TRBV21-1 is termed a pseudogene. This CDR3 has 18 residues. The CDR3 here is CASSKGLPGGSEICEQYF. CDR3 nucleotides: TGTGCCAGCAGCAAAGGTCTTCCGGGAGGGAGTGAGATTTGCGAGCAGTACTTC.

The chain joins TRBV7-6 to TRBJ1-5; 7 nucleotides agree with TRBD1. Trimming removed 5 bases from V and 9 bases from J; junction bases left unmatched: 7. The CDR3 spans 13 residues. Germline lookup yields CDR1 SGHVS and CDR2 FNYEAQ. The CDR3 nucleotides are TGTGCCAGCAGCACAGGGGAAGGGCTGCCCCAGCATTTT. Residues: CASSTGEGLPQHF.

The rearrangement links TRBV21-1 to TRBJ1-1. TRBV21-1 is termed a pseudogene. The CDR3 spans 15 residues. The CDR3 DNA is TGTGCCAGCAGTAAGAGGGGCAGGGCGAACACTGAAGCTTTCTTT. This gives the protein CASSKRGRANTEAFF.

On this clone itself: At the DNA level, this CDR3 is encoded by other sequences in the same sample as well. The chain uses TRBV19 and TRBJ2-2; D uncertain. The germline V gene has CDR1 LNHDA and CDR2 SQIVND (reference sequence). The CDR3 extends over 14 amino acids. Deletions cut 4 bases from V and 3 bases from J, with 9 bases between. CDR3 protein: CASSTGMDTGELFF. The CDR3 region has the DNA TGTGCCAGTAGTACTGGGATGGACACCGGGGAGCTGTTTTTT.

J is TRBJ2-7 and V is TRBV10-2, with 7 bases that match TRBD2. CDR1 and CDR2 (germline): WSHSY, SAAADI. The junction had 11 bases not matched to a gene; V was cut back by 10 bases and J by 2 bases. The CDR3 is 14 residues long. CDR3 sequence: CATSLESGAYEQYF. The DNA of the CDR3 is TGCGCCACCTCCCTCGAGAGCGGGGCCTACGAGCAGTACTTC.

The count of this clone is one. J is TRBJ2-7 and V is TRBV7-6; 7 bases align to TRBD2. Germline lookup yields CDR1 SGHVS and CDR2 FNYEAQ. With V trimmed by 3 bases and J by 0 bases, 5 bases remained unmatched. This CDR3 has 15 residues. As DNA, the CDR3 is TGTGCCAGCAGCTTTGGCGGGGGAAGCTCCTACGAGCAGTACTTC. Its translation is CASSFGGGSSYEQYF.

The chain links TRBV29-1 to TRBJ1-1; a weak D match, TRBD1 (6 bases). The CDR3 spans 12 residues. Germline CDR1 SQVTM, CDR2 ANQGSEA. The ends were cut back, 3 bases at V and 5 bases at J, with 10 bases in the middle. CDR3 residues: CSVEGGGTEAFF. DNA for the CDR3: TGCAGCGTTGAGGGAGGGGGAACTGAAGCTTTCTTT. Full variable domain (remainder filled in from reference TRBV29-1 and TRBJ1-1): SAVISQKPSRDICQRGTSLTIQCQVDSQVTMMFWYRQQPGQSLTLIATANQGSEATYESGFVIDKFPISRPNLTFSTLTVSNMSPEDSSIYLCSVEGGGTEAFFGQGTRLTVV.

The chain carries TRBV7-9 and TRBJ2-5; 7 nucleotides agree with TRBD1. The V gene end was trimmed by 3 bases and the J gene end by 5 bases; junction bases not matched to a gene: 6. Germline CDR1 reads SEHNR; CDR2 reads FQNEAQ (reference sequence). This CDR3 is 14 amino acids long. The DNA for the CDR3 is TGTGCCAGCAGCTTCGAGGGGGCCCGGGAGACCCAGTACTTC. Its protein is CASSFEGARETQYF. Looking up the rest from reference TRBV7-9 and TRBJ2-5 gives the full variable domain: DTGVSQNPRHKITKRGQNVTFRCDPISEHNRLYWYRQTLGQGPEFLTYFQNEAQLEKSRLLSDRFSAERPKGSFSTLEIQRTEQGDSAMYLCASSFEGARETQYFGPGTRLLVL.

This sequence joins TRBV13 and TRBJ1-1; tentative D call: TRBD1 (5 bases). CDR1 PRHDT and CDR2 FYEKMQ come from the germline V gene (reference sequence). V was pared by 6 bases and J by 3 bases, with 17 bases between. This CDR3 region has 15 residues. This CDR3 reads CASSSRLIGDTEAFF. The CDR3 DNA reads TGTGCCAGCAGTTCCCGACTTATAGGGGACACTGAAGCTTTCTTT.

The V call is TRBV11-2, the J call TRBJ1-2; 8 bases agree with TRBD1. The CDR3 runs to 15 residues. The V gene end was trimmed by 0 bases and the J gene end by 6 bases; junction bases not matched to a gene: 6. CDR1 SGHAT and CDR2 FQNNGV come from the germline V gene. CDR3 residues: CASSLDQGAGDGYTF. CDR3 bases: TGTGCCAGCAGCTTAGATCAGGGGGCAGGGGATGGCTACACCTTC.

V is TRBV7-2 and J is TRBJ1-1; D gene ambiguous. The ends were cut back, 4 bases at V and 0 bases at J, with 9 bases in the middle. Germline CDR1 reads SGHTA; CDR2 reads FQGNSA. There are 14 residues in the CDR3. Written as DNA, the CDR3 is TGTGCCAGCAGCTGGGATCCTATGAACACTGAAGCTTTCTTT. Amino acids: CASSWDPMNTEAFF.

The genes are TRBV7-9 and TRBJ2-1; a weak D match, TRBD2 (5 bases). The V gene lost 2 bases and the J gene lost 6 bases, with 14 bases spanning the gap. The CDR3 length is 15 residues. Germline CDR1 reads SEHNR; CDR2 reads FQNEAQ (reference sequence). The CDR3 loop reads CASSLLLEGPNEQFF. The CDR3 bases are TGTGCCAGCAGCTTATTACTAGAAGGCCCCAATGAGCAGTTCTTC.

The genes are TRBV5-1 and TRBJ1-4; 8 nucleotides agree with TRBD1. This CDR3 is built from 17 residues. CDR1 and CDR2 (germline): SGHRS, YFSETQ. The J segment lost 0 bases and the V segment lost 2 bases, leaving 6 bases of the junction unmatched. CDR3 residues: CASSFDRGSPTNEKLFF. The CDR3 nucleotides are TGCGCCAGCAGCTTCGACAGGGGAAGCCCAACTAATGAAAAACTGTTTTTT.

This chain connects TRBV3-1 (or the pseudogene TRBV3-2) to TRBJ2-7; D might be TRBD1 (6 bases). The germline V gene encodes CDR1 LGHDT and CDR2 YNNKEL (reference sequence). The CDR3 is made up of 15 amino acids. Trimming took off 4 bases at V and 3 bases at J, with 16 bases between the two ends. Here the CDR3 reads CASSPHRDTDYEQYF. The CDR3 DNA follows: TGTGCCAGCAGCCCTCATCGGGACACCGACTACGAGCAGTACTTC.

The rearrangement joins TRBV7-9 to TRBJ2-3; D gene uncertain. This CDR3 has 12 amino acids. V lost 7 bases and J lost 2, with 7 bases in between. Germline CDR1 SEHNR, CDR2 FQNEAQ (reference sequence). In nucleotides, the CDR3 is TGTGCCAGCACCAAGACCACAGATACGCAGTATTTT. It yields the protein CASTKTTDTQYF. Supplemented by reference TRBV7-9 and TRBJ2-3, the full variable domain reads DTGVSQNPRHKITKRGQNVTFRCDPISEHNRLYWYRQTLGQGPEFLTYFQNEAQLEKSRLLSDRFSAERPKGSFSTLEIQRTEQGDSAMYLCASTKTTDTQYFGPGTRLTVL.

V gene TRBV27 combines with J gene TRBJ1-1; no firm D call. The V gene lost 2 bases and the J gene lost 7 bases, with 11 bases spanning the gap. Germline loops: CDR1 MNHEY, CDR2 SMNVEV (reference sequence). This CDR3 is 13 amino acids long. The CDR3 DNA reads as TGTGCCAGCAGTTTAGGGCAGTACAATGAAGCTTTCTTT. This encodes CASSLGQYNEAFF.